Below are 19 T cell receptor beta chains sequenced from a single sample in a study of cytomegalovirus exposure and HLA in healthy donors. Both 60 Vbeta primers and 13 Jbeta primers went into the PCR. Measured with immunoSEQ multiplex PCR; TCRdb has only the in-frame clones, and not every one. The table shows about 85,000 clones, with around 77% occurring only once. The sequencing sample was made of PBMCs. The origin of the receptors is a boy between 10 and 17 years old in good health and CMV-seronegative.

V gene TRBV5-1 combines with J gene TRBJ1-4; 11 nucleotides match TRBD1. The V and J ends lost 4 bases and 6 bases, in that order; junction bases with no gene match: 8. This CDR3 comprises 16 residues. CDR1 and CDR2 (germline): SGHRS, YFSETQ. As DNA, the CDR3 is TGCGCCAGCAGCAACGTGGACAGGGGGCTGGATGAAAAACTGTTTTTT. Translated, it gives CASSNVDRGLDEKLFF. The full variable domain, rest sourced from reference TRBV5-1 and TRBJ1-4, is KAGVTQTPRYLIKTRGQQVTLSCSPISGHRSVSWYQQTPGQGLQFLFEYFSETQRNKGNFPGRFSGRQFSNSRSEMNVSTLELGDSALYLCASSNVDRGLDEKLFFGSGTQLSVL.

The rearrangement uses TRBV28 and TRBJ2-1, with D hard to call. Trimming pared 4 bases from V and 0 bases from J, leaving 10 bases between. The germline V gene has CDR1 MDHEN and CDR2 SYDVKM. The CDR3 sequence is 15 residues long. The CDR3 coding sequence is TGTGCCAGCAGTTCGTTGGCAAGCTCCTACAATGAGCAGTTCTTC. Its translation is CASSSLASSYNEQFF.

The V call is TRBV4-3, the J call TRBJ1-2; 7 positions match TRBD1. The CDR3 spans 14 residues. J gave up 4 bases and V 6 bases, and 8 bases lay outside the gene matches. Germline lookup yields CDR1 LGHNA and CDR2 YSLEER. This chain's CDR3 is CASSPTGSLYGYTF. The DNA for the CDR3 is TGCGCCAGCAGTCCGACAGGGAGCCTCTATGGCTACACCTTC.

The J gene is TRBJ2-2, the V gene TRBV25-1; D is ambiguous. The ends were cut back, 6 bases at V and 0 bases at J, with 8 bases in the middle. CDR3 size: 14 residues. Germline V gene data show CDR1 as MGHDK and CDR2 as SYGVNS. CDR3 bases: TGTGCCAGCAGCGAAACAACGAACACCGGGGAGCTGTTTTTT. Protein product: CASSETTNTGELFF.

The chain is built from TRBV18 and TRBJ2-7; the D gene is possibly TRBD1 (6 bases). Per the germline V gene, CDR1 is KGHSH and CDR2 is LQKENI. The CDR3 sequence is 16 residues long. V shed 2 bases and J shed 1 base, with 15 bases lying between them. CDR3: CASSPSTRGSSYEQYF. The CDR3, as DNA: TGTGCCAGCTCACCATCTACCAGGGGAAGTTCCTACGAGCAGTACTTC.

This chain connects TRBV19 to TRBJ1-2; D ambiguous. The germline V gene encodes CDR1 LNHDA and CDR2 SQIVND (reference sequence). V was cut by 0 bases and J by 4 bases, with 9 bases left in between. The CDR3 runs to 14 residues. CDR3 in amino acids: CASSIDSQSYGYTF. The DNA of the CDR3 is TGTGCCAGTAGTATAGATAGCCAGAGCTATGGCTACACCTTC.

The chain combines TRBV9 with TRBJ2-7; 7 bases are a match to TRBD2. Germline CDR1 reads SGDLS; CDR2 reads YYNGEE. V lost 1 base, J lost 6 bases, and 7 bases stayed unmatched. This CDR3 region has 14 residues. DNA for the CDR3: TGTGCCAGCAGCGTACGGGACTACCCAAGCGAGCAGTACTTC. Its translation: CASSVRDYPSEQYF.

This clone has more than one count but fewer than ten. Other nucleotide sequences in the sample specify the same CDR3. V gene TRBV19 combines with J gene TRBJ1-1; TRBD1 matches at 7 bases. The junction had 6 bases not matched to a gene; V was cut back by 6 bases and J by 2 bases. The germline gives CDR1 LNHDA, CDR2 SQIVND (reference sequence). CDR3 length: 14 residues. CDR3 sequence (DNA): TGTGCCAGTAGCATCGGGACAGCAAACACTGAAGCTTTCTTT. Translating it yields CASSIGTANTEAFF.

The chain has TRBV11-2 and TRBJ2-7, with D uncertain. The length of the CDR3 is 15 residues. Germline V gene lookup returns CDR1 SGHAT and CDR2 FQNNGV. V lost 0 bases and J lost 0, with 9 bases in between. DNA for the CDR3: TGTGCCAGCAGCTTAGAAGGCGGTCCCTCCTACGAGCAGTACTTC. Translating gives CASSLEGGPSYEQYF.

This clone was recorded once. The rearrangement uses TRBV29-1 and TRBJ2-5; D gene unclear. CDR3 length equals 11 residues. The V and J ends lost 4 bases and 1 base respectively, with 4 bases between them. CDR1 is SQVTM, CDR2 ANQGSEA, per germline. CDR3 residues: CSVGPQETQYF. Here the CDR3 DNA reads TGCAGCGTTGGGCCCCAAGAGACCCAGTACTTC.

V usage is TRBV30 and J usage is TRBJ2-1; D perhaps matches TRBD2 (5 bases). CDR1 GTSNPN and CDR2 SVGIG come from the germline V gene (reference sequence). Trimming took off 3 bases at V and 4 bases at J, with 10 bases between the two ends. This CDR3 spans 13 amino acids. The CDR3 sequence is CAWRAGTYNEQFF. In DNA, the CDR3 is TGTGCCTGGAGGGCGGGCACATACAATGAGCAGTTCTTC.

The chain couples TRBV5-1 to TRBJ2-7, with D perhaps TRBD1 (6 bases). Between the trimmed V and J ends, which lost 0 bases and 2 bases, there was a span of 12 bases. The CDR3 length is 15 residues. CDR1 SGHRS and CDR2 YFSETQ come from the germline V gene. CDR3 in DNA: TGCGCCAGCAGCTTGGTTCAGGGGTCGGCCTACGAGCAGTACTTC. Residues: CASSLVQGSAYEQYF.

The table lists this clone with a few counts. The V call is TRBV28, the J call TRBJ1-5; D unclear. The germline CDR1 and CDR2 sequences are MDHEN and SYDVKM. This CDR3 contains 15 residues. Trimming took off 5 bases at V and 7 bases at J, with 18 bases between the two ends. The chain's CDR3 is CASSAGLPEGQPQHF. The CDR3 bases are TGTGCCAGCAGTGCGGGCCTACCTGAAGGACAGCCCCAGCATTTT.

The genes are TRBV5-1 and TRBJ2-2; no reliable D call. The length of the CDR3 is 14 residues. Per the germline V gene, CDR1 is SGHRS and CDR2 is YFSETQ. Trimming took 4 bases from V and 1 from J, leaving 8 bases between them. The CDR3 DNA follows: TGCGCCAGCAGCGTTGGCGGGAACACCGGGGAGCTGTTTTTT. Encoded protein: CASSVGGNTGELFF.

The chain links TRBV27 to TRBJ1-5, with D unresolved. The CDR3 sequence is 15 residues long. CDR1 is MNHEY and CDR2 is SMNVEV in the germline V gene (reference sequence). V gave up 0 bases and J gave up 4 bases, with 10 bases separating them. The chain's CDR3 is CASSLSRGKNQPQHF. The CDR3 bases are TGTGCCAGCAGTTTATCAAGAGGAAAAAATCAGCCCCAGCATTTT.

CDR3 sequence (DNA): TGTGCCAGCAGTTCCTCGACTACCGTCGGCAATGAGCAGTTCTTC. It encodes CASSSSTTVGNEQFF. J is TRBJ2-1 and V is TRBV27, with D maybe TRBD2 (5 bases). The CDR3 totals 15 residues. The V gene's germline CDR1 is MNHEY and CDR2 SMNVEV (reference sequence). V was pared by 4 bases and J by 6 bases, with 16 bases between.

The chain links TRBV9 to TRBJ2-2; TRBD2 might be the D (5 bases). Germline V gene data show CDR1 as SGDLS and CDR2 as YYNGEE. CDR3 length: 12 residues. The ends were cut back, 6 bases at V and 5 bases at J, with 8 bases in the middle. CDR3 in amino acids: CASNRLTGELFF. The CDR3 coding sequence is TGTGCCAGCAACCGACTAACCGGGGAGCTGTTTTTT.

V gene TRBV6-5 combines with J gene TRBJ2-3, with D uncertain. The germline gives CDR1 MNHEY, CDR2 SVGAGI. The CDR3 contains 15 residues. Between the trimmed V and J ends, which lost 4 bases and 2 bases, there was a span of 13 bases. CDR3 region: CASSSQDSITDTQYF. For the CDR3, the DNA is TGTGCCAGCAGTTCCCAGGATTCAATCACAGATACGCAGTATTTT.

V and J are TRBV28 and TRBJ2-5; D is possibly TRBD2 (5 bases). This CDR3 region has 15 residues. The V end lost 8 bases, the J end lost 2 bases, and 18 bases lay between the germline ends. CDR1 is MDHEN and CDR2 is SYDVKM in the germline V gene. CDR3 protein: CASLTAEDPQETQYF. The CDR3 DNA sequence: TGTGCCAGCCTCACCGCGGAGGACCCTCAAGAGACCCAGTACTTC. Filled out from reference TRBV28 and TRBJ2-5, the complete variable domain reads DVKVTQSSRYLVKRTGEKVFLECVQDMDHENMFWYRQDPGLGLRLIYFSYDVKMKEKGDIPEGYSVSREKKERFSLILESASTNQTSMYLCASLTAEDPQETQYFGPGTRLLVL.